The 20 T cell receptor beta chains reported below all come from one sample, sequenced in a study of T cell changes during pregnancy in multiple sclerosis. Libraries were prepared by immunoSEQ multiplex PCR; TCRdb keeps only in-frame clonotypes and omits some of them. The data contain approximately 59,000 clones, about 93% of them singletons. The material sequenced was peripheral blood, taken in the third trimester of pregnancy. The source of these receptors is a female donor in good health, enrolled as a control in a pregnancy study.

This clone was counted a few times. The chain recombines TRBV20-1 with TRBJ1-1; D is possibly TRBD1 (5 bases). CDR1 and CDR2 (germline): DFQATT, SNEGSKA (reference sequence). The V and J ends lost 1 base and 11 bases respectively, with 11 bases between them. The CDR3 has 11 amino acids. The CDR3 DNA reads TGCAGTGCTAGAGGCGGGGCAGAGGCTTTCTTT. Encoded protein: CSARGGAEAFF.

The sample holds one count of this clone. J is TRBJ2-5 and V is TRBV5-6; weak D call: TRBD1 (8 bases). Germline V gene data show CDR1 as SGHDT and CDR2 as YYEEEE. V dropped 4 bases and J dropped 3 bases, with 16 bases sitting between them. CDR3 size: 15 residues. CDR3 DNA: TGTGCCAGCAGCACAGGACAGGGAGGGGAAGAGACCCAGTACTTC. Amino acid sequence: CASSTGQGGEETQYF.

V and J are TRBV2 and TRBJ2-7, with 8 nucleotides matching TRBD1. The CDR3 length is 13 residues. V gave up 6 bases and J gave up 1 base; unmatched junction bases: 2. Germline CDR1 and CDR2: SNHLY and FYNNEI. The CDR3 DNA reads TGTGCCAGCAGACAGGGGGTTTCCTACGAGCAGTACTTC. This codes for CASRQGVSYEQYF.

The chain has TRBV6-6 and TRBJ2-1; 9 bases are a match to TRBD1. This CDR3 has 14 amino acids. V lost 8 bases, J lost 9 bases, and 11 bases stayed unmatched. Germline V lookup: CDR1 MNHNY, CDR2 SVGAGI (reference sequence). DNA for the CDR3: TGTGCCAGCCGACCCCGGGACAGGGTTGGTGAGCAGTTCTTC. Protein product: CASRPRDRVGEQFF.

The table lists this clone with a count of one. J is TRBJ2-3 and V is TRBV18; TRBD1 agrees at 7 bases. J was trimmed by 0 bases and V by 1 base; bases with no gene match: 7. The CDR3 spans 17 residues. Germline-derived CDR1 and CDR2 are KGHSH and LQKENI. The CDR3 sequence: CASSPRTKTGSTDTQYF. CDR3 DNA: TGTGCCAGCTCACCACGGACAAAGACAGGGAGCACAGATACGCAGTATTTT.

This rearrangement joins TRBV7-2 to TRBJ2-1, with 8 bases lining up with TRBD1. This CDR3 has 14 amino acids. CDR1 and CDR2 from the germline V gene are SGHTA and FQGNSA. Trimming removed 2 bases from V and 3 bases from J; junction bases left unmatched: 0. CDR3 DNA: TGTGCCAGCAGCTTAACAGGGGGCTACAATGAGCAGTTCTTC. Translating gives CASSLTGGYNEQFF.

The chain uses TRBV6-6 and TRBJ1-3; D call uncertain. Germline V gene sequence: CDR1 MNHNY, CDR2 SVGAGI (reference sequence). The CDR3 contains 13 residues. V was clipped by 8 bases and J by 0 bases, with 8 bases between them. The CDR3 nucleotides are TGTGCCAGCGAGAATGGCTCTGGAAACACCATATATTTT. It specifies CASENGSGNTIYF.

The CDR3: CAWRERPSGGTEAFF. DNA of the CDR3: TGTGCCTGGAGGGAACGGCCCTCCGGGGGCACTGAAGCTTTCTTT. The rearrangement joins TRBV30 to TRBJ1-1, with D perhaps matching TRBD1 (5 bases). Deletions cut 3 bases from V and 4 bases from J, with 18 bases between. The CDR3 contains 15 residues. Germline-derived CDR1 and CDR2 are GTSNPN and SVGIG (reference sequence).

J is TRBJ2-1 and V is TRBV4-1; TRBD1 matches at 10 bases. Per the germline V gene, CDR1 is MGHRA and CDR2 is YSYEKL. The CDR3 is made up of 16 amino acids. V trimming: 1 base; J trimming: 7 bases; junction bases outside the gene matches: 7. The CDR3 spells CASSQARTGGINEQFF. CDR3 sequence (DNA): TGCGCCAGCAGCCAAGCACGGACAGGGGGTATAAATGAGCAGTTCTTC.

The chain uses TRBV9 and TRBJ2-1; possible D gene TRBD2, 5 bases. V was clipped by 4 bases and J by 2 bases, with 10 bases between them. The CDR3 extends over 14 amino acids. Germline values: CDR1 SGDLS, CDR2 YYNGEE. The CDR3 bases are TGTGCCAGCAGCCCGGGGTTCACCTACAATGAGCAGTTCTTC. This gives the protein CASSPGFTYNEQFF.

The J gene is TRBJ2-6, the V gene TRBV19; 10 bases fit TRBD1. V was clipped by 7 bases and J by 1 base; unmatched bases: 10. CDR3 length equals 18 residues. Germline CDR1 is LNHDA and CDR2 is SQIVND (reference sequence). The CDR3 reads CASTPWGQGRSGANVLTF. The CDR3 region has the DNA TGTGCCAGTACCCCATGGGGACAGGGGCGATCTGGGGCCAACGTCCTGACTTTC. The variable domain in full, with the rest retrieved from reference TRBV19 and TRBJ2-6, is DGGITQSPKYLFRKEGQNVTLSCEQNLNHDAMYWYRQDPGQGLRLIYYSQIVNDFQKGDIAEGYSVSREKKESFPLTVTSAQKNPTAFYLCASTPWGQGRSGANVLTFGAGSRLTVL.

V and J are TRBV18 and TRBJ1-4; D is ambiguous. The germline CDR1 and CDR2 sequences are KGHSH and LQKENI. The CDR3 loop spans 15 amino acids. Trimming stripped 2 bases from V and 4 bases from J, with 11 bases between. Written as DNA, the CDR3 is TGTGCCAGCTCACCAAGCCTATCCCTTAATGAAAAACTGTTTTTT. Amino acid sequence: CASSPSLSLNEKLFF. The full variable domain, completed using reference TRBV18 and TRBJ1-4, is NAGVMQNPRHLVRRRGQEARLRCSPMKGHSHVYWYRQLPEEGLKFMVYLQKENIIDESGMPKERFSAEFPKEGPSILRIQQVVRGDSAAYFCASSPSLSLNEKLFFGSGTQLSVL.

V usage is TRBV5-1 and J usage is TRBJ2-2; D is unresolved. The V and J ends lost 7 bases and 0 bases respectively, with 13 bases between them. The CDR3 consists of 15 residues. The V gene's germline CDR1 is SGHRS and CDR2 YFSETQ. The CDR3 is CASAPTTANTGELFF. CDR3 DNA: TGCGCCAGCGCCCCGACAACCGCGAACACCGGGGAGCTGTTTTTT. Full variable domain (outside the CDR3, taken from reference TRBV5-1 and TRBJ2-2): KAGVTQTPRYLIKTRGQQVTLSCSPISGHRSVSWYQQTPGQGLQFLFEYFSETQRNKGNFPGRFSGRQFSNSRSEMNVSTLELGDSALYLCASAPTTANTGELFFGEGSRLTVL.

The chain joins TRBV7-6 to TRBJ2-1, with TRBD1 matching 8 bases. Germline V lookup: CDR1 SGHVS, CDR2 FNYEAQ. V lost 5 bases, J lost 4 bases, and 7 bases stayed unmatched. This CDR3 spans 15 amino acids. CDR3 residues: CASSGRGRRYNEQFF. Here the CDR3 DNA reads TGTGCCAGCAGCGGCAGGGGGCGTCGGTACAATGAGCAGTTCTTC.

The chain has TRBV4-1 and TRBJ2-3, with D possibly matching TRBD1 (5 bases). There are 15 residues in the CDR3. CDR1 and CDR2 from the germline V gene are MGHRA and YSYEKL. Trimming removed 2 bases from V and 5 bases from J, with 14 bases in between. The CDR3 DNA reads TGCGCCAGCAGCCAACAGGGATTGCGCCAAGATACGCAGTATTTT. As protein: CASSQQGLRQDTQYF.

The rearrangement joins TRBV6-5 to TRBJ1-1; D might be TRBD1 (6 bases). Trimming pared 10 bases from V and 11 bases from J, leaving 20 bases between. Per germline, CDR1 MNHEY and CDR2 SVGAGI. The CDR3 has 12 amino acids. The CDR3 is CATYRAALGAFF. DNA of the CDR3: TGTGCCACTTACAGGGCCGCCCTTGGGGCTTTCTTT.

The chain links TRBV6-6 to TRBJ2-1, with TRBD2 identical over 8 bases. J lost 8 bases, V lost 2 bases, and 8 bases had no gene match. In germline, CDR1 is MNHNY, CDR2 SVGAGI (reference sequence). The CDR3 has 15 amino acids. The DNA for the CDR3 is TGTGCCAGCAGTTACCCCGGGGGGGCAGGGGATGAGCAGTTCTTC. Its translation is CASSYPGGAGDEQFF.

The genes are TRBV7-9 and TRBJ2-1; D might be TRBD1 (5 bases). The V end was cut by 0 bases, the J end by 6 bases, with 12 bases between. Germline CDR1 is SEHNR and CDR2 is FQNEAQ (reference sequence). The CDR3 has 15 residues. CDR3 coding DNA: TGTGCCAGCAGCTTAGCGCCTCAGGGCCCCAATGAGCAGTTCTTC. Its protein is CASSLAPQGPNEQFF.

This clone has a single count. This rearrangement joins TRBV7-2 to TRBJ1-5; D remains ambiguous. Germline assignment: CDR1 SGHTA and CDR2 FQGNSA. Deletions cut 6 bases from V and 6 bases from J, with 18 bases between. The CDR3 has 15 residues. This CDR3 is CASSLAQGVGQPQHF. The CDR3 region has the DNA TGTGCCAGCAGTCTAGCTCAAGGAGTCGGTCAGCCCCAGCATTTT. The whole variable domain, filled in from reference TRBV7-2 and TRBJ1-5, reads GAGVSQSPSNKVTEKGKDVELRCDPISGHTALYWYRQSLGQGLEFLIYFQGNSAPDKSGLPSDRFSAERTGGSVSTLTIQRTQQEDSAVYLCASSLAQGVGQPQHFGDGTRLSIL.

The chain has TRBV11-2 and TRBJ2-7; D unclear. CDR1 is SGHAT and CDR2 is FQNNGV in the germline V gene. Deletions cut 1 base from V and 5 bases from J, with 6 bases between. The CDR3 is 12 amino acids. CDR3 amino acids: CASSLVLHEQYF. The CDR3 DNA sequence: TGTGCCAGCAGCTTAGTCCTCCACGAGCAGTACTTC.